The clone carrying this T cell receptor beta chain was seen a few times. What it binds is unknown. Using constant-segment primers, 5'RACE produced TCR alpha and TCR beta cDNA libraries carrying sample barcodes and UMIs. TCRdb reprocessed the 5' RACE reads with MiXCR, giving one entry per CDR3 protein. The sample carries 450,000 or so distinct CDR3 sequences, more than 20% recorded once. The data stem from a study of T-cell memory formation after mild COVID-19. Study-wide background: TCR clustering was largely donor specific. Overall study findings and caveats: Chiefly within CM and EM were the contracting CD4+ clones; CD8+ ones were within EMRA.

Trimming took 5 bases from V and 8 from J, leaving 9 bases between them. Germline CDR1 SGHTA, CDR2 FQGNSA. The CDR3 is made up of 12 amino acids. The sample taken for sequencing was PBMCs or a T cell subset sorted from them (not recorded which). The chain is built from TRBV7-2 and TRBJ2-2; D unresolved. This receptor was taken from an adult woman who had mild COVID-19 (a few samples of this study predate the infection). Cell type and time point are not known. Written as DNA, the CDR3 is TGTGCCAGCAGCCTCTTTCCGGGGGAGCTGTTTTTT. This sequence encodes CASSLFPGELFF.